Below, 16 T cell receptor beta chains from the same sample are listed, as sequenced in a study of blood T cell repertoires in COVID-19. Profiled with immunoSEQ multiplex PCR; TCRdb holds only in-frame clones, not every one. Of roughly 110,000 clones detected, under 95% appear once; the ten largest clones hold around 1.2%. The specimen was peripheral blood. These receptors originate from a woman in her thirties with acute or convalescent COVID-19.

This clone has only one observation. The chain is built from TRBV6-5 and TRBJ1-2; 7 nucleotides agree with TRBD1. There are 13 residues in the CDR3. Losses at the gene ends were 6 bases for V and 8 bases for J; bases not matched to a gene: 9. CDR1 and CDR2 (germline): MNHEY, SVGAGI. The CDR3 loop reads CASRTPLGGGYTF. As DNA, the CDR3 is TGTGCCAGCAGGACGCCCTTAGGGGGCGGCTACACCTTC.

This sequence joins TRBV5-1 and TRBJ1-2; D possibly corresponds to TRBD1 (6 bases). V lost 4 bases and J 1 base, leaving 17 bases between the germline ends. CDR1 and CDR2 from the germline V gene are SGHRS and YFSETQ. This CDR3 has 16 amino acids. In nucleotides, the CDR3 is TGCGCCAGCAGCCCTAGGACAGAAAACATTAACTATGGCTACACCTTC. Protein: CASSPRTENINYGYTF. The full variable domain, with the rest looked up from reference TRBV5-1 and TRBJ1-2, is KAGVTQTPRYLIKTRGQQVTLSCSPISGHRSVSWYQQTPGQGLQFLFEYFSETQRNKGNFPGRFSGRQFSNSRSEMNVSTLELGDSALYLCASSPRTENINYGYTFGSGTRLTVV.

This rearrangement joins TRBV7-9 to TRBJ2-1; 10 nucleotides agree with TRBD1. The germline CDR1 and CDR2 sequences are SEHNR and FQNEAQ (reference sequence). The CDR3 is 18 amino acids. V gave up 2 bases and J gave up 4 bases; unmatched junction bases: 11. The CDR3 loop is CASSLRQGAAREYNEQFF. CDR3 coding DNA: TGTGCCAGCAGCTTACGACAGGGGGCGGCAAGGGAGTACAATGAGCAGTTCTTC.

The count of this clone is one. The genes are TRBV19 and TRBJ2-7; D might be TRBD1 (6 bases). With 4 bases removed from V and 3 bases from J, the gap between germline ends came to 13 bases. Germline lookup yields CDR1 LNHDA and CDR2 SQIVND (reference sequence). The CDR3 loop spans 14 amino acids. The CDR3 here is CASSKRDKNYEQYF. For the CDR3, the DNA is TGTGCCAGTAGTAAACGGGACAAGAACTACGAGCAGTACTTC.

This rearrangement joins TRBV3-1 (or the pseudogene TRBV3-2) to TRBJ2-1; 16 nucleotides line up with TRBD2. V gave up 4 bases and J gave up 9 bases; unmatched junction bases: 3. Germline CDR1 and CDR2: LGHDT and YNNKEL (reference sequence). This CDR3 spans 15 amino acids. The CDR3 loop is CASSLGTSGGGEQFF. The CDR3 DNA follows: TGTGCCAGCAGCCTGGGGACTAGCGGGGGGGGTGAGCAGTTCTTC.

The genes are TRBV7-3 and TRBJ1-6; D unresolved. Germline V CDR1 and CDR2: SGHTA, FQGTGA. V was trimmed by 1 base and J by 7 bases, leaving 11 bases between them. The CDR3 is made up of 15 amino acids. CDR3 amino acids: CASSLNSGLNSPLHF. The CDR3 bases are TGTGCCAGCAGCTTAAATTCAGGCTTAAATTCACCCCTCCACTTT.

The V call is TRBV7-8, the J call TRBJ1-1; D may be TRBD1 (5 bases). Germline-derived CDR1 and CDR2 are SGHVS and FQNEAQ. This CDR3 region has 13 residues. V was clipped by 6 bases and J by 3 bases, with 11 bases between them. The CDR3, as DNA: TGTGCCAGCAGAAAGACGGGGGACACTGAAGCTTTCTTT. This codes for CASRKTGDTEAFF.

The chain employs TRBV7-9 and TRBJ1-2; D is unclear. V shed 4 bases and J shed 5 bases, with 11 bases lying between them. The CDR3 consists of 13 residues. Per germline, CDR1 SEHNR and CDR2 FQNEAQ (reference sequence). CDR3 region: CASSSPRFYGYTF. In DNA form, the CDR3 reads TGTGCCAGCAGCTCCCCCCGGTTTTATGGCTACACCTTC.

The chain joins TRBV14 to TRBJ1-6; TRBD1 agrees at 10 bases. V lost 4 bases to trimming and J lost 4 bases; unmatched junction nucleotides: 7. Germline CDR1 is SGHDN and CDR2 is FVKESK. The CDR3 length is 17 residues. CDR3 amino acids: CASSPSTGGFYNSPLHF. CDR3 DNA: TGTGCCAGCAGCCCCTCGACAGGGGGCTTTTATAATTCACCCCTCCACTTT.

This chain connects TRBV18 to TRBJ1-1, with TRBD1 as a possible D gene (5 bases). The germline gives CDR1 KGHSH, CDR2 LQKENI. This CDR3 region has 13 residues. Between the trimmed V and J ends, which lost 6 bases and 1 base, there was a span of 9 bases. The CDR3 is CASSPGQNTEAFF. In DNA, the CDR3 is TGTGCCAGCTCCCCTGGACAGAACACTGAAGCTTTCTTT.

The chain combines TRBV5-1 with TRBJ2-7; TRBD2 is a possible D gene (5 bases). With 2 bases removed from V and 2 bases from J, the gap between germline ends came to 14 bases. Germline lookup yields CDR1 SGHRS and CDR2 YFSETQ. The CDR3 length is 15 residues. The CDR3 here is CASSFVAGEAYEQYF. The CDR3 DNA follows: TGCGCCAGCAGCTTTGTGGCCGGGGAAGCCTACGAGCAGTACTTC.

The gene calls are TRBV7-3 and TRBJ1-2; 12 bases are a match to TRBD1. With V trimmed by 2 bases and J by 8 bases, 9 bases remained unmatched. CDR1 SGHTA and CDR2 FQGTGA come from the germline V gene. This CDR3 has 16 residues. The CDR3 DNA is TGTGCCAGCAGCTTACTTCCGGGACAGGGGGCTGGGGGCTACACCTTC. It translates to CASSLLPGQGAGGYTF.

The CDR3 DNA reads as TGTGCCAGCATTTCGAGTTCAGGGGCTGGTGGCTACACCTTC. The encoded protein is CASISSSGAGGYTF. V usage is TRBV6-6 and J usage is TRBJ1-2; D might be TRBD1 (6 bases). Trimming took 7 bases from V and 7 from J, leaving 19 bases between them. Looked up from germline, CDR1 is MNHNY and CDR2 is SVGAGI (reference sequence). This CDR3 has 14 residues.

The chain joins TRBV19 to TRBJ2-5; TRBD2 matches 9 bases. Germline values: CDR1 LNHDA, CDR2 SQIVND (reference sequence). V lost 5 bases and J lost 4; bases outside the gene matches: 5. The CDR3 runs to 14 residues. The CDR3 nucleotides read TGTGCCAGTAGTGGAGCGGGGGGAGCAGAGACCCAGTACTTC. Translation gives CASSGAGGAETQYF.

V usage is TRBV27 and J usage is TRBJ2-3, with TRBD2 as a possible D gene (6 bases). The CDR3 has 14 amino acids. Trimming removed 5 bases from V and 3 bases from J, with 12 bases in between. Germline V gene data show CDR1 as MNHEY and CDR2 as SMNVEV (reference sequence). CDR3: CASSGGARTDTQYF. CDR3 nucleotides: TGTGCCAGCAGTGGCGGGGCCAGGACAGATACGCAGTATTTT.

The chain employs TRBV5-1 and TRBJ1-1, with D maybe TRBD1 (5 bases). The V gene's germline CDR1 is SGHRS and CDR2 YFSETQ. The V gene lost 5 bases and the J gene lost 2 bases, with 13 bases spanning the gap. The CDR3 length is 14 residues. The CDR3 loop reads CASSEQGGNTEAFF. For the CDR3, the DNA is TGCGCCAGCAGTGAGCAGGGAGGAAACACTGAAGCTTTCTTT.